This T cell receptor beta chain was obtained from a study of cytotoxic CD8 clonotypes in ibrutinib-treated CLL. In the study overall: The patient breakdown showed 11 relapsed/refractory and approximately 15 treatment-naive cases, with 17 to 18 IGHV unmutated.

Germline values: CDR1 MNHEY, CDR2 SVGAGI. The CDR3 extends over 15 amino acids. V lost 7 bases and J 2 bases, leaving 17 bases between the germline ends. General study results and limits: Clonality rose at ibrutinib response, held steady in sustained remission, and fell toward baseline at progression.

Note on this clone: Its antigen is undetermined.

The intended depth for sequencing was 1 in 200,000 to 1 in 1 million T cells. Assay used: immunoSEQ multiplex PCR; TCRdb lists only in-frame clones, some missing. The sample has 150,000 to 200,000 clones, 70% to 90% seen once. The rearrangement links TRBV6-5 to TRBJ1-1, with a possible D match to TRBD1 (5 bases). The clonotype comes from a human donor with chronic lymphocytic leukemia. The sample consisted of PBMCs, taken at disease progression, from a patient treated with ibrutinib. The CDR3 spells CASISPGGLNTEAFF. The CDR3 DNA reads TGTGCCAGCATTTCCCCGGGGGGATTAAACACTGAAGCTTTCTTT.